This T cell receptor (beta chain) was captured in a study of shared T cell receptors in the human thymus. The germline CDR1 and CDR2 sequences are SEHNR and FQNEAQ (reference sequence). V lost 1 base, J lost 4 bases, and 11 bases stayed unmatched. The CDR3 is 18 amino acids. The repertoire was sequenced with immunoSEQ multiplex PCR; TCRdb's copy has only in-frame clones and lacks some. The table lists 600,000 or so clones, approximately 87% of them singletons. The same sample was also studied in work on human thymus T cells. As that study records: Healthy Finnish infants undergoing corrective surgery for congenital heart defects were used as donors. As related research reported, thymic repertoires overlapped highly among unrelated individuals.

Input material: thymocytes. The gene calls are TRBV7-9 and TRBJ2-2; the match to TRBD1 covers 8 bases. The TCR sequence derives from a boy younger than two with a congenital heart defect. For the CDR3, the DNA is TGTGCCAGCAGCTTAGAAAATCGTGGACAGGGCGGCACCGGGGAGCTGTTTTTT. This gives the protein CASSLENRGQGGTGELFF. The full variable domain, rest sourced from reference TRBV7-9 and TRBJ2-2, is DTGVSQNPRHKITKRGQNVTFRCDPISEHNRLYWYRQTLGQGPEFLTYFQNEAQLEKSRLLSDRFSAERPKGSFSTLEIQRTEQGDSAMYLCASSLENRGQGGTGELFFGEGSRLTVL.